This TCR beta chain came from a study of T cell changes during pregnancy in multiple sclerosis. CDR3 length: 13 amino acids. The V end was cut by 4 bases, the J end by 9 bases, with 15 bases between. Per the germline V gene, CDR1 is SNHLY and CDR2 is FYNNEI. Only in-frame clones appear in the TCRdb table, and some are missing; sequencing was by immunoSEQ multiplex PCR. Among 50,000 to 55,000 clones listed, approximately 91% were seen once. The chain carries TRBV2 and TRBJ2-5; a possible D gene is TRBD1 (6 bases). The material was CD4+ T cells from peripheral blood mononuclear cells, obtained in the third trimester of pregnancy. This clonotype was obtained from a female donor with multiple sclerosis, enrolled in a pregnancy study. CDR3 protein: CASSGGTIGAQYF. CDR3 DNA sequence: TGTGCCAGCAGTGGGGGGACAATCGGGGCCCAGTACTTC.